One and the same sample provided the 24 T cell receptor beta chains below, sequenced in a study of PD-L1 blockade in urothelial cancer. Data came from immunoSEQ multiplex PCR; TCRdb stores just in-frame clones and leaves some out. The table lists approximately 65,000 clones, 85% to 90% of them singletons. The specimen comprised PBMCs, sampled around atezolizumab (anti-PD-L1) treatment. These receptors all come from a man in his 60s with urothelial cancer.

CDR3 amino acids: CARHSSPFSYEQYF. CDR3 sequence (DNA): TGTGCCAGGCATAGCTCGCCTTTCTCCTACGAGCAGTACTTC. V usage is TRBV9 and J usage is TRBJ2-7; D uncertain. Germline V lookup: CDR1 SGDLS, CDR2 YYNGEE. Trimming removed 8 bases from V and 0 bases from J, with 15 bases in between. The CDR3 runs 14 residues.

V is TRBV6-1 and J is TRBJ2-7, with D maybe TRBD2 (5 bases). The germline V gene has CDR1 MNHNS and CDR2 SASEGT. The CDR3 is 12 residues long. Trimming removed 8 bases from V and 3 bases from J, with 11 bases in between. CDR3 protein: CASSGIDYEQYF. The DNA of the CDR3 is TGTGCCAGCTCCGGGATTGACTACGAGCAGTACTTC.

This clone was recorded only once. The V call is TRBV21-1, the J call TRBJ1-5. TRBV21-1 is a pseudogene locus. The CDR3 runs 18 residues. Written as DNA, the CDR3 is TGTGCCAGCAGCAAAGTTTGGCGGGTTCCAGTGGGCAATCAGCCCCAGCATTTT. Translation: CASSKVWRVPVGNQPQHF.

The rearrangement links TRBV19 to TRBJ2-2; a weak D match, TRBD1 (5 bases). Trimming cost V 6 bases and J 1 base, with 6 bases left between them. The germline gives CDR1 LNHDA, CDR2 SQIVND (reference sequence). This CDR3 region has 13 residues. CDR3 DNA sequence: TGTGCCAGTAGCAGGGTGAACACCGGGGAGCTGTTTTTT. As protein: CASSRVNTGELFF.

The J gene is TRBJ2-7, the V gene TRBV28; TRBD1 agrees at 10 bases. This CDR3 is 15 amino acids long. The V gene's germline CDR1 is MDHEN and CDR2 SYDVKM. Trimming cost V 6 bases and J 6 bases; bases outside gene matches: 11. The CDR3 DNA follows: TGTGCCAGCAGCATCCGGGACAGGGGAGGGCGCGAGCAGTACTTC. The encoded protein is CASSIRDRGGREQYF. The full variable domain, rest sourced from reference TRBV28 and TRBJ2-7, is DVKVTQSSRYLVKRTGEKVFLECVQDMDHENMFWYRQDPGLGLRLIYFSYDVKMKEKGDIPEGYSVSREKKERFSLILESASTNQTSMYLCASSIRDRGGREQYFGPGTRLTVT.

This chain links TRBV28 with TRBJ1-1, with D possibly TRBD1 on 6 matching bases. Germline values: CDR1 MDHEN, CDR2 SYDVKM. The CDR3 sequence is 19 residues long. The V gene lost 3 bases and the J gene lost 0 bases, with 23 bases spanning the gap. This CDR3 is CASSFHTRTVLSLNTEAFF. CDR3 nucleotide sequence: TGTGCCAGCAGTTTTCACACCCGGACAGTTCTCAGTTTGAACACTGAAGCTTTCTTT. The entire variable domain, with the rest obtained from reference TRBV28 and TRBJ1-1, is as follows: DVKVTQSSRYLVKRTGEKVFLECVQDMDHENMFWYRQDPGLGLRLIYFSYDVKMKEKGDIPEGYSVSREKKERFSLILESASTNQTSMYLCASSFHTRTVLSLNTEAFFGQGTRLTVV.

In DNA form, the CDR3 reads TGCGCCAGCAGCCAACGGTCGACCCGGACAGGGGTTGAGACCCAGTACTTC. Protein: CASSQRSTRTGVETQYF. The chain combines TRBV4-1 with TRBJ2-5; 9 bases are a match to TRBD1. The CDR3 has 17 residues. With V trimmed by 2 bases and J by 5 bases, 12 bases remained unmatched. CDR1 is MGHRA and CDR2 is YSYEKL in the germline V gene.

The CDR3 region has the DNA TGTGCCAGCAGTGGGACAGGATACGAGCAGTACTTC. This codes for CASSGTGYEQYF. The rearrangement links TRBV2 to TRBJ2-7, with 7 bases matching TRBD1. The V gene end was trimmed by 4 bases and the J gene end by 4 bases; junction bases not matched to a gene: 1. Germline-derived CDR1 and CDR2 are SNHLY and FYNNEI. The CDR3 contains 12 residues.

The chain is built from TRBV5-1 and TRBJ1-2, with 10 bases lining up with TRBD1. CDR1 is SGHRS and CDR2 is YFSETQ in the germline V gene. The CDR3 totals 16 residues. V was pared by 3 bases and J by 2 bases, with 7 bases of the junction left unmatched. The CDR3 DNA is TGCGCCAGCAGCTCGTCCGGGACAGGGGCCAACTATGGCTACACCTTC. This sequence encodes CASSSSGTGANYGYTF. Combining the CDR3 with reference TRBV5-1 and TRBJ1-2 gives the whole variable domain KAGVTQTPRYLIKTRGQQVTLSCSPISGHRSVSWYQQTPGQGLQFLFEYFSETQRNKGNFPGRFSGRQFSNSRSEMNVSTLELGDSALYLCASSSSGTGANYGYTFGSGTRLTVV.

This sequence joins TRBV11-2 and TRBJ2-1; the D gene is possibly TRBD2 (6 bases). Germline values: CDR1 SGHAT, CDR2 FQNNGV. This CDR3 is 13 amino acids long. The germline V and J ends were trimmed by 5 bases and 10 bases, with 15 bases remaining between them. The CDR3 bases are TGTGCCAGCAGCCACGACCGGGCGGGGGAGCAGTTCTTC. It translates to CASSHDRAGEQFF.

This rearrangement joins TRBV1 to TRBJ2-1; TRBD2 is taken as the D call from the table, unchecked against the DNA. TRBV1 is classified as a pseudogene. CDR3 length: 16 residues. CDR3 nucleotide sequence: TGCACCAGCAGCCCGGAGGCCGACCGTCGGTACCATGAGCAGTTCTTC. Translation gives CTSSPEADRRYHEQFF.

V gene TRBV28 combines with J gene TRBJ2-3; 16 nucleotides agree with TRBD2. V was clipped by 0 bases and J by 10 bases; unmatched bases: 1. The CDR3 is 15 residues long. CDR1 is MDHEN and CDR2 is SYDVKM in the germline V gene. The CDR3 DNA follows: TGTGCCAGCAGTTTATGGGGGACTAGCGGGGGGGCGCAGTATTTT. Its protein product is CASSLWGTSGGAQYF.

This clone came up once. The genes are TRBV7-9 and TRBJ2-7; tentatively, D is TRBD2 (5 bases). CDR1 is SEHNR, CDR2 FQNEAQ, per germline (reference sequence). Trimming removed 0 bases from V and 7 bases from J, with 10 bases in between. CDR3 length: 13 amino acids. The CDR3 sequence: CASSLAGDFEQYF. For the CDR3, the DNA is TGTGCCAGCAGCTTAGCGGGAGATTTTGAGCAGTACTTC.

The genes are TRBV5-1 and TRBJ1-5; D is ambiguous. Trimming cost V 1 base and J 5 bases, with 10 bases left between them. Germline CDR1 SGHRS, CDR2 YFSETQ. CDR3 size: 14 residues. Here the CDR3 DNA reads TGCGCCAGCAGCTTGACCGGGGTTGATCAGCCCCAGCATTTT. It translates to CASSLTGVDQPQHF.

The chain is built from TRBV7-9 and TRBJ2-7; tentative D call: TRBD2 (6 bases). This CDR3 has 14 residues. V was cut by 7 bases and J by 2 bases, with 15 bases left in between. Germline V gene sequence: CDR1 SEHNR, CDR2 FQNEAQ (reference sequence). The CDR3 DNA reads TGTGCCAGCACCTCCGGGGACTTAACCTACGAGCAGTACTTC. It codes for CASTSGDLTYEQYF. Full variable domain (rest looked up from reference TRBV7-9 and TRBJ2-7): DTGVSQNPRHKITKRGQNVTFRCDPISEHNRLYWYRQTLGQGPEFLTYFQNEAQLEKSRLLSDRFSAERPKGSFSTLEIQRTEQGDSAMYLCASTSGDLTYEQYFGPGTRLTVT.

This chain links TRBV18 with TRBJ1-4; D unresolved. The germline CDR1 and CDR2 sequences are KGHSH and LQKENI. V was pared by 4 bases and J by 7 bases, with 16 bases between. This CDR3 contains 15 residues. The CDR3 coding sequence is TGTGCCAGCTCACAAGACCCGGGGTCCGTTGAAAAACTGTTTTTT. It is translated as CASSQDPGSVEKLFF.

The rearrangement uses TRBV4-3 and TRBJ2-1; TRBD2 aligns across 10 bases. Germline V gives CDR1 LGHNA, CDR2 YSLEER. V was pared by 0 bases and J by 9 bases, with 8 bases of the junction left unmatched. This CDR3 has 16 residues. The CDR3 region has the DNA TGCGCCAGCAGCCAAGAAGGGGGGCTAGCGGGAGTTGAGCAGTTCTTC. Amino acids: CASSQEGGLAGVEQFF.

The chain joins TRBV15 to TRBJ1-4; D gene uncertain. The V end was cut by 2 bases, the J end by 8 bases, with 9 bases between. The V gene's germline CDR1 is LNHNV and CDR2 YYDKDF (reference sequence). The CDR3 extends over 13 amino acids. The CDR3 loop is CATSRSTGEKLFF. The CDR3 DNA reads TGTGCCACCAGCAGATCAACGGGAGAAAAACTGTTTTTT.

The chain carries TRBV6-6 and TRBJ2-7, with D possibly TRBD2 on 6 matching bases. Trimming removed 6 bases at V and 4 bases at J, with 16 bases between. Germline CDR1 and CDR2: MNHNY and SVGAGI (reference sequence). This CDR3 is 14 amino acids long. For the CDR3, the DNA is TGTGCCAGCAGCCCACCGGGTGGGAGGTACGAGCAGTACTTC. Translated: CASSPPGGRYEQYF.

CDR3 in DNA: TGCGCCAGCAGTCGACAGGCGAGCTCCTATAATTCACCCCTCCACTTT. It translates to CASSRQASSYNSPLHF. The rearrangement uses TRBV5-1 and TRBJ1-6; a possible D gene is TRBD1 (6 bases). Germline loops: CDR1 SGHRS, CDR2 YFSETQ. The CDR3 extends over 16 amino acids. Trimming cost V 5 bases and J 0 bases, with 12 bases left between them.

The sample holds one count of this clone. The chain joins TRBV2 to TRBJ2-5; 8 nucleotides line up with TRBD2. The germline V gene encodes CDR1 SNHLY and CDR2 FYNNEI. The CDR3 loop spans 18 amino acids. Losses at the gene ends were 6 bases for V and 2 bases for J; bases not matched to a gene: 17. CDR3 sequence: CASSTTLFPGTRQETQYF. DNA for the CDR3: TGTGCCAGCAGCACTACCCTTTTCCCCGGGACTAGACAAGAGACCCAGTACTTC.

There are a few counts of this clone. The V and J genes are TRBV5-1 and TRBJ2-7, with D maybe TRBD1 (6 bases). V was clipped by 0 bases and J by 6 bases, with 10 bases between them. Germline CDR1 is SGHRS and CDR2 is YFSETQ. The CDR3 sequence is 13 residues long. CDR3 amino acids: CASSLVPQGEQYF. The CDR3 region has the DNA TGCGCCAGCAGCTTGGTACCACAGGGCGAGCAGTACTTC.

The J gene is TRBJ2-7, the V gene TRBV5-4; the D is unclear. CDR3 length: 14 residues. Trimming cost V 0 bases and J 0 bases, with 7 bases left between them. CDR1 and CDR2 (germline): SGHNT, YYREEE (reference sequence). The CDR3 nucleotides are TGTGCCAGCAGCTTGGGTCTTAGCTCCTACGAGCAGTACTTC. The encoded protein is CASSLGLSSYEQYF.

The chain couples TRBV5-1 to TRBJ2-7; 7 bases are a match to TRBD2. V shed 1 base, J shed 3 bases, and the junction held 1 base outside the gene matches. In germline, CDR1 is SGHRS, CDR2 YFSETQ. The CDR3 spans 13 residues. CDR3: CASSLSGGYEQYF. CDR3 coding DNA: TGCGCCAGCAGCTTGTCGGGGGGCTACGAGCAGTACTTC.